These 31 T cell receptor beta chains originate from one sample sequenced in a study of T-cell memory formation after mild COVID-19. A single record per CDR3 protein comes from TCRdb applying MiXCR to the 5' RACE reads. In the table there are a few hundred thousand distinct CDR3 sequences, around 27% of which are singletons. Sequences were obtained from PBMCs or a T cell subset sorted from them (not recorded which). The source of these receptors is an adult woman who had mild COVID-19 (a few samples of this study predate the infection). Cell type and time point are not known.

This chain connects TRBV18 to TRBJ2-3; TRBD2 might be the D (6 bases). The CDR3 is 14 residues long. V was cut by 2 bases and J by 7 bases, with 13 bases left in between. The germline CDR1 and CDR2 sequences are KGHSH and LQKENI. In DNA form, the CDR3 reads TGTGCCAGCTCACCAGCCCCGGGGGATTATACGCAGTATTTT. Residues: CASSPAPGDYTQYF.

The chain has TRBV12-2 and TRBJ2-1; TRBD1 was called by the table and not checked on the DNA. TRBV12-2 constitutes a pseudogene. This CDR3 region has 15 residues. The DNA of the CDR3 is TGTGCAAGTCGCTTCCGGGGGGCGTCCTACAATGAGCAGTTCTTC. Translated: CASRFRGASYNEQFF.

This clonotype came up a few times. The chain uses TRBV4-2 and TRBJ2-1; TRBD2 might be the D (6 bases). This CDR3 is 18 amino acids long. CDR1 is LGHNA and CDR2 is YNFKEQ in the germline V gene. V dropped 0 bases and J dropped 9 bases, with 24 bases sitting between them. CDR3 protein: CASSQEALVGGILAEQFF. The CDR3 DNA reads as TGTGCCAGCAGCCAAGAGGCCCTTGTCGGCGGGATCCTGGCTGAGCAGTTCTTC.

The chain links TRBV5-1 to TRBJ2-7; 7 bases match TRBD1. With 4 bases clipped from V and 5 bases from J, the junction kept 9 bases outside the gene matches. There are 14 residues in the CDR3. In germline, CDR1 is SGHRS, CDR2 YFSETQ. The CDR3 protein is CASSRGQSSNEQYF. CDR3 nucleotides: TGCGCCAGCAGCCGGGGACAGTCGAGCAACGAGCAGTACTTC.

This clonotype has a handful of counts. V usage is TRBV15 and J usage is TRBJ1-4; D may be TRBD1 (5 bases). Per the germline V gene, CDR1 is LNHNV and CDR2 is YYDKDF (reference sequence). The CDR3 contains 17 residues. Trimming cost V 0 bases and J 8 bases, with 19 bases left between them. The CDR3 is CATSRDGAAPLAEKLFF. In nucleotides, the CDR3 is TGTGCCACCAGCAGAGACGGGGCAGCACCCTTGGCAGAAAAACTGTTTTTT.

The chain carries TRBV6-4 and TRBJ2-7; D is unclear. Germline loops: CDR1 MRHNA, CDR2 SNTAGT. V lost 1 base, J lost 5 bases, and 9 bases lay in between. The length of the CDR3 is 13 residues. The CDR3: CASSDWGTDEQYF. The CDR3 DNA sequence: TGTGCCAGCAGTGACTGGGGTACGGACGAGCAGTACTTC.

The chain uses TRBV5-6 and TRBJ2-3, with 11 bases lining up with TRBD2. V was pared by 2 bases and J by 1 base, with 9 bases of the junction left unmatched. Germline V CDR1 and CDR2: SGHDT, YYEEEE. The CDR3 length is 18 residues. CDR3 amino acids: CASSFTSGGNSRTDTQYF. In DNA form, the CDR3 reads TGTGCCAGCAGCTTTACTAGCGGGGGAAACTCCCGCACAGATACGCAGTATTTT.

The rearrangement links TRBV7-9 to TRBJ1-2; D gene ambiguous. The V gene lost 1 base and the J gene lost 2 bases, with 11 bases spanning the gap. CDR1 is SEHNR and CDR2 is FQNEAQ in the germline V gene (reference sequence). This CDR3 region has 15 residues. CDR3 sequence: CASSLGGQVNYGYTF. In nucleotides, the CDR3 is TGTGCCAGCAGCTTAGGAGGGCAGGTCAACTATGGCTACACCTTC.

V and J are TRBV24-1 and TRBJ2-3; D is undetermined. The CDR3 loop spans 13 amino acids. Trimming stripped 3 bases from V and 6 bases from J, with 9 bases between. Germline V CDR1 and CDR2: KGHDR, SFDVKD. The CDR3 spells CATSDPPWDTQYF. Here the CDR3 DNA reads TGTGCCACCAGTGATCCGCCGTGGGATACGCAGTATTTT.

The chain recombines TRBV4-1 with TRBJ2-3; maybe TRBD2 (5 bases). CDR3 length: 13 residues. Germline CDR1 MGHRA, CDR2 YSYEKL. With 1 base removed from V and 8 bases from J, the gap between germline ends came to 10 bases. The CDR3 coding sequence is TGCGCCAGCAGCCAAGTGGGCGGGCCTACGCAGTATTTT. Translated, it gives CASSQVGGPTQYF.

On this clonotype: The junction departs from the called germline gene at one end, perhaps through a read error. CDR3 sequence reads: CASSPPWGSSIF. The CDR3 DNA sequence: TGTGCCAGCAGTCCACCTTGGGGGAGCAGTATCTTC. The genes are TRBV12-3 or TRBV12-4 and TRBJ2-7, with D perhaps TRBD1 or TRBD2 (5 bases each). The CDR3 is made up of 12 amino acids.

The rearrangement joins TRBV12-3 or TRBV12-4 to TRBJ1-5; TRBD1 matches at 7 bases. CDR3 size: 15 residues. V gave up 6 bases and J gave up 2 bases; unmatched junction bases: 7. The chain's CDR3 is CASSPSGGGNQPQHF. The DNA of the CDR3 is TGTGCCAGCAGCCCATCAGGGGGAGGCAATCAGCCCCAGCATTTT.

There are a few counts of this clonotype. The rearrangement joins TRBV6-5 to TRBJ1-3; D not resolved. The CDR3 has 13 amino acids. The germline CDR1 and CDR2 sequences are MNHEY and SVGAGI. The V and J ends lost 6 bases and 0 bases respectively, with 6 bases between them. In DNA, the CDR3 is TGTGCCAGCAGGCCAAGCTCTGGAAACACCATATATTTT. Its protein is CASRPSSGNTIYF.

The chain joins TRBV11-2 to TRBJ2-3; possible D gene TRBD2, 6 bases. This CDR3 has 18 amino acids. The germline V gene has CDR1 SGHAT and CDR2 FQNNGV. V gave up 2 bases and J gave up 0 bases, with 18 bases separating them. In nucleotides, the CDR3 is TGTGCCAGCAGCTTAAGGGGTCAGCGGGCCACTAGCACAGATACGCAGTATTTT. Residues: CASSLRGQRATSTDTQYF.

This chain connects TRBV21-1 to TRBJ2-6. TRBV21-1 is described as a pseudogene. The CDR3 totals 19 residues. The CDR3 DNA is TGTGCCAGCAGCAAAGGCGGTCGGGGTAGCATCTCTGGGGCCAACGTCCTGACTTTC. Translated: CASSKGGRGSISGANVLTF.

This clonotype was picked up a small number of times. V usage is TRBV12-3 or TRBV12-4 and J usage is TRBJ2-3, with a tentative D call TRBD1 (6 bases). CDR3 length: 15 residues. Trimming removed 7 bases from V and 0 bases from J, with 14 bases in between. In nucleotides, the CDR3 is TGTGCCAGCACTCTCAAGGGGGAAAGCACAGATACGCAGTATTTT. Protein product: CASTLKGESTDTQYF.

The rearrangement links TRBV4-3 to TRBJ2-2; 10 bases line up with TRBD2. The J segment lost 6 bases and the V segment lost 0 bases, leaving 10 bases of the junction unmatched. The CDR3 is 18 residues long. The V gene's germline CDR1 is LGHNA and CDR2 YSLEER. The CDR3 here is CASSQDLSGRALPGELFF. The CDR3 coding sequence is TGCGCCAGCAGCCAAGATCTGAGCGGGAGGGCCCTCCCCGGGGAGCTGTTTTTT.

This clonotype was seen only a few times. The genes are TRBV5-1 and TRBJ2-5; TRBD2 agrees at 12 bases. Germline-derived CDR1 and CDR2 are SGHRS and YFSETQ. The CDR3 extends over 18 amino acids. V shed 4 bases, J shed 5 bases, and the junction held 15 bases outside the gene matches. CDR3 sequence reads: CASSRSTSGSSLAETQYF. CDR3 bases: TGCGCCAGCAGCCGCTCGACTAGCGGGAGCTCTCTCGCGGAGACCCAGTACTTC.

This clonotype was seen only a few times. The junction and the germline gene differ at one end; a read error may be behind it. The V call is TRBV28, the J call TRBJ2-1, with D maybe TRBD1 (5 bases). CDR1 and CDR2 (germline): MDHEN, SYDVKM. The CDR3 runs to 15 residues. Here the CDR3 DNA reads TGTGCCAGCAGTTTTCTCAGGGTCTCCCACAATGAGCAGTTCTTC. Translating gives CASSFLRVSHNEQFF.

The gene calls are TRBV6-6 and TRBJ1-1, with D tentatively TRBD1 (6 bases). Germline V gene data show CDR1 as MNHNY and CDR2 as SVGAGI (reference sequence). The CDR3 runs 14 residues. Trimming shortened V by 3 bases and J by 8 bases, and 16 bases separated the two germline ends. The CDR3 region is CASSYTGQSFEAFF. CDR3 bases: TGTGCCAGCAGTTATACGGGACAAAGCTTCGAAGCTTTCTTT.

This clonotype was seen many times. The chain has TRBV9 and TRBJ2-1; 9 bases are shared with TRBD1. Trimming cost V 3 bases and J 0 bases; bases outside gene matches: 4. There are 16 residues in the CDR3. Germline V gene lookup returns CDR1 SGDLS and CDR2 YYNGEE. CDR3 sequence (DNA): TGTGCCAGCAGCGCCCCGGGACAGGGCTCCTACAATGAGCAGTTCTTC. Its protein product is CASSAPGQGSYNEQFF.

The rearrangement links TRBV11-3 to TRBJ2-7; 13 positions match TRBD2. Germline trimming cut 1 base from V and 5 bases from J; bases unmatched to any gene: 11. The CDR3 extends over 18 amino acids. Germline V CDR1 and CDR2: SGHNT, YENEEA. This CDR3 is CASSLARTSGRVTHEQYF. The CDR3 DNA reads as TGTGCCAGCAGCTTAGCCCGGACTAGCGGGAGAGTCACCCACGAGCAGTACTTC.

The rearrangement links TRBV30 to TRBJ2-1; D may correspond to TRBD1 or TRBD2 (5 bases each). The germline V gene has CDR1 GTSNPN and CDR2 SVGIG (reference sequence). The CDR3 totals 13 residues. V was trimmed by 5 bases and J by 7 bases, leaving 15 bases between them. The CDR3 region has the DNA TGTGCCTGGGGACCGGGGCCGTGGAATGAGCAGTTCTTC. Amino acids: CAWGPGPWNEQFF.

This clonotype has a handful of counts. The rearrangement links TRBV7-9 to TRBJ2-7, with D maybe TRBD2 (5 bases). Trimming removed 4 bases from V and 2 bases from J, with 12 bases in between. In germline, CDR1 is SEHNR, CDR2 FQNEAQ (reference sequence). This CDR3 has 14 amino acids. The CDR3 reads CASSSKARAYEQYF. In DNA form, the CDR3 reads TGTGCCAGCAGCTCAAAAGCGCGGGCCTACGAGCAGTACTTC.

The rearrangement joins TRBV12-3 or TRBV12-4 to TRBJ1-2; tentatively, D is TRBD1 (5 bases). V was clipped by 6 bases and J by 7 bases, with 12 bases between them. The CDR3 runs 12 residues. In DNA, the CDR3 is TGTGCCAGCAGCCCCGGGAGGGGTGGCTACACCTTC. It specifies CASSPGRGGYTF.

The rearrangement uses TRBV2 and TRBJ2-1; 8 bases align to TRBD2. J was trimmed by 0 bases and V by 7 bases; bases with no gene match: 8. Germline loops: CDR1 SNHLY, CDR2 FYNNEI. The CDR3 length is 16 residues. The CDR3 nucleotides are TGTGCCAGCACAGGGAGTAGCGGGGCCTCCTACAATGAGCAGTTCTTC. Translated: CASTGSSGASYNEQFF. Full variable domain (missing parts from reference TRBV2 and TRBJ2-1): EPEVTQTPSHQVTQMGQEVILRCVPISNHLYFYWYRQILGQKVEFLVSFYNNEISEKSEIFDDQFSVERPDGSNFTLKIRSTKLEDSAMYFCASTGSSGASYNEQFFGPGTRLTVL.

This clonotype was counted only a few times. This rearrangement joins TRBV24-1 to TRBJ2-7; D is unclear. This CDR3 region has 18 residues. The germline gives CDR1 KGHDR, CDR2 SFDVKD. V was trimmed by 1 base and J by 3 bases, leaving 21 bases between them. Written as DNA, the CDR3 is TGTGCCACCAGTGATTTCTGGTTCCGGGTAGTAATGATCTACGAGCAGTACTTC. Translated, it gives CATSDFWFRVVMIYEQYF.

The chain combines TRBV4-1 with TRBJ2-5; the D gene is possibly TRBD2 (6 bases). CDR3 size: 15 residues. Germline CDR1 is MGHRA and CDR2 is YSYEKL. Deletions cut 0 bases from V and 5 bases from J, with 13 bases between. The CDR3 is CASSQEGRQEETQYF. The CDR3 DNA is TGCGCCAGCAGCCAAGAAGGGAGGCAGGAGGAGACCCAGTACTTC.

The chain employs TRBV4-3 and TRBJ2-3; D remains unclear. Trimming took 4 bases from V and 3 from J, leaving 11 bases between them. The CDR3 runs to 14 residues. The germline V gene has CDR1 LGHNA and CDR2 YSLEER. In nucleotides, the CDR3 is TGCGCCAGCAGCCGAACTACAACTACAGATACGCAGTATTTT. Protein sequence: CASSRTTTTDTQYF.

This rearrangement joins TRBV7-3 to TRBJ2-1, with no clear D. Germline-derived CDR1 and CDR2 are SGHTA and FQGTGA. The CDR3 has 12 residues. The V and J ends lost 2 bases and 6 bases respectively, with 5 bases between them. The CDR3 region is CASSLSPNEQFF. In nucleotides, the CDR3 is TGTGCCAGCAGCTTATCCCCCAATGAGCAGTTCTTC.

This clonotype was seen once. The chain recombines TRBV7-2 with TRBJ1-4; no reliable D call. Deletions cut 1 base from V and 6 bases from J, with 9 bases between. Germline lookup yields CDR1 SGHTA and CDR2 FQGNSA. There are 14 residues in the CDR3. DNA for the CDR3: TGTGCCAGCAGCTTAGGATCCGACTATGAAAAACTGTTTTTT. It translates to CASSLGSDYEKLFF. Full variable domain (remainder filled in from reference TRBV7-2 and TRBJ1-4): GAGVSQSPSNKVTEKGKDVELRCDPISGHTALYWYRQSLGQGLEFLIYFQGNSAPDKSGLPSDRFSAERTGGSVSTLTIQRTQQEDSAVYLCASSLGSDYEKLFFGSGTQLSVL.